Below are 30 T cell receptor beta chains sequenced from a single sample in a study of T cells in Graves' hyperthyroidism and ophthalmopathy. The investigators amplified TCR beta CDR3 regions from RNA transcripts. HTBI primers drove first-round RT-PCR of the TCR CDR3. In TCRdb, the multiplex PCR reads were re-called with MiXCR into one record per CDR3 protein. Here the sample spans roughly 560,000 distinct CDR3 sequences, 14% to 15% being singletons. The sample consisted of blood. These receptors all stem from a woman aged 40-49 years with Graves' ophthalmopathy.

CDR3 in amino acids: CASSSRRGGPQFF. The CDR3 coding sequence is TGTGCCAGCAGTTCGCGGCGAGGAGGACCACAGTTCTTC. The chain links TRBV6-5 to TRBJ2-1; tentative D call: TRBD2 (5 bases). V was clipped by 4 bases and J by 13 bases, with 17 bases between them. CDR3 length: 13 amino acids. Per germline, CDR1 MNHEY and CDR2 SVGAGI.

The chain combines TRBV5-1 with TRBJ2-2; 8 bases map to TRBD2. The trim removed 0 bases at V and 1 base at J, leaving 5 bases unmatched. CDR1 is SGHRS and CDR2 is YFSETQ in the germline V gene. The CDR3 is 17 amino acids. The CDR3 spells CASSLGAGTRNTGELFF. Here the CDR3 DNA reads TGCGCCAGCAGCTTGGGGGCCGGGACTAGGAACACCGGGGAGCTGTTTTTT.

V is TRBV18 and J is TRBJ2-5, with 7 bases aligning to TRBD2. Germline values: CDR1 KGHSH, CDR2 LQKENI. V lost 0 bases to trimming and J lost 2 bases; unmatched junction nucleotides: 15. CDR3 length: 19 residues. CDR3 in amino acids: CASSPPGPSGGRLQETQYF. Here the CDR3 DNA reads TGTGCCAGCTCACCACCCGGGCCTAGCGGAGGAAGACTACAAGAGACCCAGTACTTC.

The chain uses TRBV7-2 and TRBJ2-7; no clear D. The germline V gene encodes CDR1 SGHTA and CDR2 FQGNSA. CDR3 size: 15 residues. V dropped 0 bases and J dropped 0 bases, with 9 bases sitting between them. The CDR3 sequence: CASSLALSSSYEQYF. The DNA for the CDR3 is TGTGCCAGCAGCTTAGCCCTGTCGAGCTCCTACGAGCAGTACTTC.

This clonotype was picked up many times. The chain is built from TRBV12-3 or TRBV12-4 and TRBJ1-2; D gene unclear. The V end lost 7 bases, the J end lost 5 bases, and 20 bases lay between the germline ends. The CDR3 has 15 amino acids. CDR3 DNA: TGTGCCAGCAAAAAGGTGGGCAGTGGAATTTATGGCTACACCTTC. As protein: CASKKVGSGIYGYTF.

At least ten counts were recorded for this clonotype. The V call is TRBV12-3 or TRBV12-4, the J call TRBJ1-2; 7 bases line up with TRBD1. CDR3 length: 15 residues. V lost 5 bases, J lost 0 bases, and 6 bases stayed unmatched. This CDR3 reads CASSLDRVSNYGYTF. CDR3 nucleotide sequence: TGTGCCAGCAGTCTCGACAGGGTTTCTAACTATGGCTACACCTTC.

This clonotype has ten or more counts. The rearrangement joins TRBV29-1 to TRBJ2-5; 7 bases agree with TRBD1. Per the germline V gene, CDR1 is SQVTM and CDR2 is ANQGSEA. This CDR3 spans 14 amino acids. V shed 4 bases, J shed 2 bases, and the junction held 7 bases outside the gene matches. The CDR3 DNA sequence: TGCAGCGTTGTTGGACAGGCTGCTCAAGAGACCCAGTACTTC. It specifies CSVVGQAAQETQYF.

This CDR3 is CASSEALQAGGLEQYF. The CDR3 bases are TGTGCCAGCAGTGAAGCGCTTCAGGCGGGAGGGCTCGAGCAGTACTTC. V usage is TRBV2 and J usage is TRBJ2-7; TRBD2 agrees at 9 bases. The CDR3 runs 16 residues. From germline, CDR1 is SNHLY and CDR2 FYNNEI. Trimming removed 0 bases from V and 6 bases from J; junction bases left unmatched: 9.

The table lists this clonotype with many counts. CDR3 nucleotides: TGTGCCAACCCCTCCGGGACAGGGTCTTTTGGAGAGACCCAGTACTTC. Its translation: CANPSGTGSFGETQYF. The chain joins TRBV6-5 to TRBJ2-5; TRBD1 matches 9 bases. The CDR3 runs to 16 residues. The junction had 16 bases not matched to a gene; V was cut back by 10 bases and J by 4 bases. CDR1 is MNHEY and CDR2 is SVGAGI in the germline V gene.

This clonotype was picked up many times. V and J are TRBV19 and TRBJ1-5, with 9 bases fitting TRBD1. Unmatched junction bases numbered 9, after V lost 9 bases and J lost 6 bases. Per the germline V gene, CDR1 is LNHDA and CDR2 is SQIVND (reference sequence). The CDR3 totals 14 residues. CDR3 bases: TGTGCCAGCAGTCCGGGACAGGGTAGTCAGCCCCAGCATTTT. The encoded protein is CASSPGQGSQPQHF.

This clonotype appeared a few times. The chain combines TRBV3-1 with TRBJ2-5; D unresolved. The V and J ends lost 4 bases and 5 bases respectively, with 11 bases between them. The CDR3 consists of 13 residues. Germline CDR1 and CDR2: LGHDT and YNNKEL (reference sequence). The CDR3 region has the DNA TGTGCCAGCAGCCGAGCCGTTGGGGAGACCCAGTACTTC. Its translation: CASSRAVGETQYF.

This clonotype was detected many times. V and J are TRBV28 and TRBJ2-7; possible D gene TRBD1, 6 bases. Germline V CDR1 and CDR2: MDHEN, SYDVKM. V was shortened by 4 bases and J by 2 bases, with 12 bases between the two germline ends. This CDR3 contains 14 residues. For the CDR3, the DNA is TGTGCCAGCAGTTCCCGGACAGATACCTACGAGCAGTACTTC. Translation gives CASSSRTDTYEQYF.

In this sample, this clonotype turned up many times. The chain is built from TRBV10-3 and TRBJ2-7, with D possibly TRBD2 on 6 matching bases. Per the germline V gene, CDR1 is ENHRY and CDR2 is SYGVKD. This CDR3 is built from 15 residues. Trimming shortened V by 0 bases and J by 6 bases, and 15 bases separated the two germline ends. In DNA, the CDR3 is TGTGCCATCAGTGAGTCGTCCGGGAGTGCTTCCGAGCAGTACTTC. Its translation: CAISESSGSASEQYF.

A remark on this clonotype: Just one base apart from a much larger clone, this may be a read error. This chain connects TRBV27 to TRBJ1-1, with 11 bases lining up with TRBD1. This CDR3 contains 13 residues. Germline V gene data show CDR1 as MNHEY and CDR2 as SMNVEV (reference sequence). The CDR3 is CAGRTGGVTEAFF. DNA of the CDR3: TGTGCCGGCAGGACAGGGGGCGTTACTGAAGCTTTCTTT.

The CDR3 bases are TGTGCCAGCAGCGGGGGGACAGGGGTCGGGACTGAAGCTTTCTTT. Protein: CASSGGTGVGTEAFF. V is TRBV5-6 and J is TRBJ1-1, with 10 bases aligning to TRBD1. The CDR3 length is 15 residues. Trimming cost V 4 bases and J 5 bases; bases outside gene matches: 8. CDR1 and CDR2 (germline): SGHDT, YYEEEE.

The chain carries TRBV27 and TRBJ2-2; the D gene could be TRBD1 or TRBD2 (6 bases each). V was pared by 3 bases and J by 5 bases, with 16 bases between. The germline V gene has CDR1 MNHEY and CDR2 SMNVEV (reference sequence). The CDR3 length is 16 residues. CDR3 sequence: CASSFGSGGGTGELFF. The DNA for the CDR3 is TGTGCCAGCAGTTTTGGATCCGGAGGGGGTACCGGGGAGCTGTTTTTT.

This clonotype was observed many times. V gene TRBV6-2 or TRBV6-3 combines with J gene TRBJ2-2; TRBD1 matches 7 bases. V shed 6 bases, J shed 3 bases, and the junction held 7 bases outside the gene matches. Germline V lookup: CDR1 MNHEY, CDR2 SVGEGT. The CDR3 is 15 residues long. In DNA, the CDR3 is TGTGCCAGCAGCTATACAGGGGCATACACCGGGGAGCTGTTTTTT. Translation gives CASSYTGAYTGELFF.

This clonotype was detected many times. The CDR3 reads CASTLDFSYEQYF. The CDR3, as DNA: TGTGCCAGCACACTCGATTTCTCCTACGAGCAGTACTTC. The chain links TRBV6-5 to TRBJ2-7; D remains ambiguous. This CDR3 has 13 residues. V lost 7 bases, J lost 0 bases, and 10 bases lay in between. Looked up from germline, CDR1 is MNHEY and CDR2 is SVGAGI.

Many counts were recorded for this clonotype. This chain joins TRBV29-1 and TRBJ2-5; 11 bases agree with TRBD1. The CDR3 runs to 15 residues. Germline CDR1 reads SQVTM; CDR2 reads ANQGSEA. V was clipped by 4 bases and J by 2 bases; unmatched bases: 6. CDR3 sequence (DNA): TGCAGCGTTGTGATGGGGACAGGGGGACAAGAGACCCAGTACTTC. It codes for CSVVMGTGGQETQYF.

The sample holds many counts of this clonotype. Written as DNA, the CDR3 is TGTGCCAGCAGTTTTCGGGGTACGGGCACCTTC. Amino acid sequence: CASSFRGTGTF. J is TRBJ1-2 and V is TRBV12-3 or TRBV12-4, with D unclear. Trimming removed 3 bases from V and 13 bases from J, with 12 bases in between. The length of the CDR3 is 11 residues.

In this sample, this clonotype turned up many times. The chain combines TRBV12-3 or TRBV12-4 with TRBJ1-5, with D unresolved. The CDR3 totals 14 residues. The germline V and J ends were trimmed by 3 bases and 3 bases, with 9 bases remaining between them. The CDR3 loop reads CASSLTSPNQPQHF. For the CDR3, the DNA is TGTGCCAGCAGTTTGACGTCTCCCAATCAGCCCCAGCATTTT.

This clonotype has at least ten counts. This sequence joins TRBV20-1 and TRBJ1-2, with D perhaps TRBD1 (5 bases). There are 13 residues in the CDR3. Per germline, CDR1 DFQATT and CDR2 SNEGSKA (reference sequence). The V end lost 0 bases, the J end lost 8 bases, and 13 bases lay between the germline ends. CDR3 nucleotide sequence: TGCAGTGCTAGAGACCGGGGCGGTGGGGGCTACACCTTC. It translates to CSARDRGGGGYTF.

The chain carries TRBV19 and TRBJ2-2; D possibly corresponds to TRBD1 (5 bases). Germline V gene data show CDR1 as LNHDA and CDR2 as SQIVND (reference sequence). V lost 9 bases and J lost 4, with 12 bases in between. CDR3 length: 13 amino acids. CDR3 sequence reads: CASQGQLTGELFF. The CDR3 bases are TGTGCCAGCCAAGGACAACTCACCGGGGAGCTGTTTTTT.

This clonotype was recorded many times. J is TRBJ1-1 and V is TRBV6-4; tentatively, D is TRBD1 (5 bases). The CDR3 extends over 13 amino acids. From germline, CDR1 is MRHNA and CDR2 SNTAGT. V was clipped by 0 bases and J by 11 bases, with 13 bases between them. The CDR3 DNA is TGTGCCAGCAGTGACTCTTACGGCAGGGAGGCTTTCTTT. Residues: CASSDSYGREAFF.

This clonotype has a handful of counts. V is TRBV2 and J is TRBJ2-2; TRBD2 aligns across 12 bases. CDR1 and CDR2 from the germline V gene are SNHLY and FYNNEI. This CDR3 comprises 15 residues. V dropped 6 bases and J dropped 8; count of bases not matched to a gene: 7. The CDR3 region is CASRRLAGVDGELFF. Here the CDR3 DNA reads TGTGCCAGCAGGAGACTAGCGGGAGTTGATGGGGAGCTGTTTTTT.

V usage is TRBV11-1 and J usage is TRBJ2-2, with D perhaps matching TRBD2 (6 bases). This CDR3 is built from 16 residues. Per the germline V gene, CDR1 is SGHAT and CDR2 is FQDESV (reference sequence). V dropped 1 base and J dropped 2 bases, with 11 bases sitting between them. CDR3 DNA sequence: TGTGCCAGCAGCTTAGTTAGCGGAAGTAACACCGGGGAGCTGTTTTTT. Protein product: CASSLVSGSNTGELFF.

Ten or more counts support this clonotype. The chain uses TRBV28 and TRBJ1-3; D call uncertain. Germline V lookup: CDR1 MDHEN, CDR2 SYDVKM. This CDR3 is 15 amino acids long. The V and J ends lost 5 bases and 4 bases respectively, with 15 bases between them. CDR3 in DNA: TGTGCCAGCAGTCCCCGGGTGCTAGCCGGAAACACCATATATTTT. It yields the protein CASSPRVLAGNTIYF.

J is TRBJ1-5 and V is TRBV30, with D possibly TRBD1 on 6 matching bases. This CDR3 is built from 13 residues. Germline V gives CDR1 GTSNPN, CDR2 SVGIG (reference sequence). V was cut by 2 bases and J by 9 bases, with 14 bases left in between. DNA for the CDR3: TGTGCCTGGAGTAAGGGGGGCTCATTGCCCCAGCATTTT. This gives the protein CAWSKGGSLPQHF.

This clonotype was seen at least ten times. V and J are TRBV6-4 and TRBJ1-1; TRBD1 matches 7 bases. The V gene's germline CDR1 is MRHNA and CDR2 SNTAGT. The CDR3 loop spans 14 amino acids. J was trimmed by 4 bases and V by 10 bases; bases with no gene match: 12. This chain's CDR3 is CATRTGPSGTEAFF. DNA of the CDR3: TGTGCCACCCGGACAGGCCCGAGTGGCACTGAAGCTTTCTTT.

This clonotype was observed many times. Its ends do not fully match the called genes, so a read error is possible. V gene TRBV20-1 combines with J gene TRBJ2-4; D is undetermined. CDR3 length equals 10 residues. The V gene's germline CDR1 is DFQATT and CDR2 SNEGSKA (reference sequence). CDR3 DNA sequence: TGCAGTGCTAGAAGAAACATTCAGTGCTTC. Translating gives CSARRNIQCF.